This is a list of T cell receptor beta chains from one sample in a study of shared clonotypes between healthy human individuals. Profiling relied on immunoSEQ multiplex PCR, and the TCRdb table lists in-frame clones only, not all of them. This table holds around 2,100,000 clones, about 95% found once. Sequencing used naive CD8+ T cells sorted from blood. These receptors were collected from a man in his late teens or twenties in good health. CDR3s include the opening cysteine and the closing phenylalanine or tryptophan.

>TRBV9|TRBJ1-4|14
CASSAGRTNEKLFF
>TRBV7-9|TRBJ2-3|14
CAILLGPSTDTQYF
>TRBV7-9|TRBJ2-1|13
CASIRGEIDEQFF
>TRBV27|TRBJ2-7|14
CASSQQGLFYEQYF
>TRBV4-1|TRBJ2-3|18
CASSQDGASGFYTDTQYF
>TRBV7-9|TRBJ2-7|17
CATNPVTGQGLTYEQYF
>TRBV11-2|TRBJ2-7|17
CASSLDHLQGAVYEQYF
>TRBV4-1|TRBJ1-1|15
CASSQVYTENTEAFF
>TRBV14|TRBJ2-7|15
CASSQDWDRDHEQYF
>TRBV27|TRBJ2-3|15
CASSLARGNPDTQYF
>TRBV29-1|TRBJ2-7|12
CSVGTGSYEQYF
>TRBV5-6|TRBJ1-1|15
CASSPWGTFLTEAFF
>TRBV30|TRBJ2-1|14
CAWSEGQAVGEQFF
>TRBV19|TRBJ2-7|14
CASSAQGAYYEQYF